Described below is a single T cell receptor (beta chain) sequence and its context. Per the authors' pipeline: Amplification of reference gene primers provided the estimated nucleated cell counts. The protocol was immunoSEQ multiplex PCR, while the TCRdb copy is restricted to in-frame clones and leaves out a portion. The DNA was the basis for D and trimming; V, J and clone size are from that table. Among around 250,000 clones, around nine tenths were seen once, and the ten largest hold 1.5% to 2%. This sample stems from a study of blood T cell repertoires in COVID-19. On the study more broadly: Italy, Spain and the United States were the sources of the convalescent and acute COVID-19 samples. Sources were T cells, B-cell-depleted T cells, or PBMCs; the material itself was cDNA or gDNA.

CDR1 is ENHRY and CDR2 is SYGVKD in the germline V gene. This CDR3 has 17 residues. After removal of 9 bases from V and 2 bases from J, the junction contained 8 bases not matched to a gene. The TCR comes from a woman aged 60-70 years who had recovered from COVID-19. Source material: peripheral blood. The chain links TRBV10-3 to TRBJ2-2; 14 nucleotides match TRBD2. The CDR3 DNA reads as TGTGCCATTGGGACTAGCGGGGGTCCGAGTAACACCGGGGAGCTGTTTTTT. It specifies CAIGTSGGPSNTGELFF.